This TCR beta chain was identified during a study of CD8 T cells in Susac syndrome. Regarding the study as a whole: The study acknowledged a relatively small number of individuals in its TCR sequencing and HLA analysis.

RNA in amounts of about 0.45 to 1 ug was reverse transcribed with random hexamers. An immunoSEQ multiplex PCR amplified TCR beta CDR3 over 54 Vbeta and 13 Jbeta. TCRdb re-analysed the immunoSEQ multiplex PCR reads in MiXCR, keeping a single row per CDR3 protein. The table lists about 120,000 distinct CDR3 sequences, 92% of them singletons. This clonotype was picked up one time. The antigen is undetermined. There are 16 residues in the CDR3. Trimming cost V 3 bases and J 9 bases, with 23 bases left between them. The V gene's germline CDR1 is KGHSH and CDR2 LQKENI. Sequencing targeted TCR beta in T cells from blood (CD8+ and CD4+). CD8+ and CD4+ T cells were negatively isolated; TEMRA cells were FACS-enriched.

Sample: CD4+ T cells from PBMCs. This clonotype was sampled from a human donor in good health. V is TRBV18 and J is TRBJ1-2; tentative D call: TRBD1 (5 bases). The CDR3 sequence is CASSPFLGEGRVRYTF. The CDR3 nucleotides read TGTGCCAGCTCACCTTTTCTAGGGGAAGGCCGCGTACGCTACACCTTC.